The present TCR beta chain was sequenced within a study of blood T cell repertoires in COVID-19. Study background: Sites across the United States, Italy and Spain contributed samples from acute and convalescent COVID-19.

Recruited during active infection, patients (from Seattle) were subsequently followed longitudinally. As handled by the study authors: Reference gene primer amplification gave nucleated cell count estimates. Here immunoSEQ multiplex PCR was the method, and the copy in TCRdb shows in-frame clones only, minus some. V and J calls and clone size are as listed in that table; D and trimming were resolved from the DNA. This sample has approximately 170,000 clones, with roughly four fifths found just once. This CDR3 region has 16 residues. Trimming shortened V by 8 bases and J by 3 bases, and 17 bases separated the two germline ends. The germline CDR1 and CDR2 sequences are MNHEY and SMNVEV (reference sequence).

The receptor comes from a woman between 70 and 85 years old with COVID-19, enrolled during active disease. Material: peripheral blood. This chain links TRBV27 with TRBJ1-6; D unclear. CDR3 coding DNA: TGTGCCAGCTCTTTTATGGCGGCTAACTATAATTCACCCCTCCACTTT. It specifies CASSFMAANYNSPLHF.